These T cell receptor beta chains were read from a single sample in a study of cytomegalovirus exposure and HLA in healthy donors. This table comes from immunoSEQ multiplex PCR, and its TCRdb copy is limited to in-frame clones, with some not included. This sample has under 150,000 clones, with about 81% found just once. The sample taken for sequencing was PBMCs. The origin of the receptors is a woman aged 35 to 49 in good health and CMV-seropositive. CDR3s leave out the opening cysteine and the closing phenylalanine or tryptophan. Fields, in order: CDR3 protein, J gene, V gene.

CDR3aa: ASSVGQGLGYT; j_gene: TRBJ1-2; v_gene: TRBV7-3
CDR3aa: ASSSGQSYEQY; j_gene: TRBJ2-7; v_gene: TRBV28
CDR3aa: ASSYSRGPTGELF; j_gene: TRBJ2-2; v_gene: TRBV6-6
CDR3aa: ASSLGAASSYEQY; j_gene: TRBJ2-7; v_gene: TRBV5-1
CDR3aa: ASSPNPPGTGIFEQY; j_gene: TRBJ2-7; v_gene: TRBV18
CDR3aa: ASSLSSGARTDTQY; j_gene: TRBJ2-3; v_gene: TRBV11-3
CDR3aa: ASSRTGGDRGNEQF; j_gene: TRBJ2-1; v_gene: TRBV5-1
CDR3aa: ASWLAVSYNEQF; j_gene: TRBJ2-1; v_gene: TRBV6-1
CDR3aa: ASSKVKGAHCGYT; j_gene: TRBJ1-2; v_gene: TRBV21-1
CDR3aa: ASNLGSYSNQPQH; j_gene: TRBJ1-5; v_gene: TRBV19
CDR3aa: ASSVASGQGTDTQY; j_gene: TRBJ2-3; v_gene: TRBV9
CDR3aa: AISDVGQVSLKIYEQY; j_gene: TRBJ2-7; v_gene: TRBV10-3
CDR3aa: ASSLSGTGGSYEQY; j_gene: .; v_gene: TRBV5-1
CDR3aa: AIQGREDEKLF; j_gene: TRBJ1-4; v_gene: TRBV10-3
CDR3aa: ASSYSWAGEIYEQY; j_gene: TRBJ2-7; v_gene: TRBV6-5
CDR3aa: ASSQVLYTGELF; j_gene: TRBJ2-2; v_gene: TRBV4-1
CDR3aa: ASSLSQGFNYEQY; j_gene: TRBJ2-7; v_gene: TRBV28
CDR3aa: SAASGQSYGYT; j_gene: TRBJ1-2; v_gene: TRBV29-1
CDR3aa: ASKLRGIYEQY; j_gene: TRBJ2-7; v_gene: TRBV6-4
CDR3aa: ASSLWRGGTINNEQF; j_gene: TRBJ2-1; v_gene: TRBV28
CDR3aa: ASSLLSGGRGEAF; j_gene: TRBJ1-1; v_gene: TRBV28
CDR3aa: ASSLFSGENAGNTIY; j_gene: TRBJ1-3; v_gene: TRBV5-1
CDR3aa: ASSVGTSGGYYEQY; j_gene: TRBJ2-7; v_gene: TRBV9
CDR3aa: ASSYSLGLANTEAF; j_gene: TRBJ1-1; v_gene: TRBV6-5